Shown below are 29 T cell receptor beta chains from a single sample sequenced in a study of shared clonotypes between healthy human individuals. Libraries were prepared by immunoSEQ multiplex PCR; TCRdb keeps only in-frame clonotypes and omits some of them. The table shows fewer than 1 million clones, with 96% occurring only once. CD45RO negativity and positive selection for CCR7 defined naive CD8 cells, a population that excluded terminally differentiated effector memory CD45RA+ cells. What was sequenced was naive CD8+ T cells sorted from blood. These TCRs come from a man between 25 and 39 years old in good health.

The chain is built from TRBV5-4 and TRBJ1-4; TRBD1 might be the D (6 bases). The V end lost 5 bases, the J end lost 8 bases, and 10 bases lay between the germline ends. The CDR3 contains 12 residues. Germline lookup yields CDR1 SGHNT and CDR2 YYREEE (reference sequence). The CDR3 here is CASSTTGEKLFF. The CDR3 DNA sequence: TGTGCCAGCAGTACAACAGGGGAAAAACTGTTTTTT.

V usage is TRBV5-1 and J usage is TRBJ2-1; D unresolved. Germline-derived CDR1 and CDR2 are SGHRS and YFSETQ. V was shortened by 4 bases and J by 0 bases, with 17 bases between the two germline ends. The CDR3 length is 17 residues. CDR3 amino acids: CASSQVPSGSSYNEQFF. CDR3 in DNA: TGCGCCAGCAGCCAAGTACCTAGTGGTAGCTCCTACAATGAGCAGTTCTTC.

The chain uses TRBV2 and TRBJ1-2; D remains unclear. The ends were cut back, 4 bases at V and 4 bases at J, with 7 bases in the middle. The CDR3 extends over 12 amino acids. Per the germline V gene, CDR1 is SNHLY and CDR2 is FYNNEI. In nucleotides, the CDR3 is TGTGCCAGCAGTGGGCCCCTCTATGGCTACACCTTC. Its protein is CASSGPLYGYTF.

The CDR3: CASRTGTGVVEQYF. In DNA form, the CDR3 reads TGTGCCAGCAGAACCGGGACAGGGGTGGTCGAGCAGTACTTC. This chain connects TRBV11-2 to TRBJ2-7; 10 bases fit TRBD1. Trimming at V came to 6 bases and at J to 6 bases, leaving 8 bases not matched to a gene. From germline, CDR1 is SGHAT and CDR2 FQNNGV. This CDR3 is 14 amino acids long.

The V call is TRBV27, the J call TRBJ2-3; no definite D call. Deletions cut 4 bases from V and 4 bases from J, with 12 bases between. CDR3 length: 14 residues. The germline CDR1 and CDR2 sequences are MNHEY and SMNVEV (reference sequence). Written as DNA, the CDR3 is TGTGCCAGCAGTTCGCTCAACCCCCCAGATACGCAGTATTTT. Translation gives CASSSLNPPDTQYF.

V and J are TRBV2 and TRBJ2-5; D call uncertain. The CDR3 totals 11 residues. CDR1 is SNHLY, CDR2 FYNNEI, per germline. The CDR3 DNA reads TGTGCAAAGCAGTCGGGTAGGACCCAGTACTTC. This translates into CAKQSGRTQYF.

In its sample, this clone was seen once. One end of the junction is discordant with germline, which a read error may explain. The chain joins TRBV5-4 to TRBJ2-2; D gene ambiguous. The germline CDR1 and CDR2 sequences are SGHNT and YYREEE (reference sequence). The CDR3 runs 15 residues. The DNA for the CDR3 is TGTGCCAGCAGCTTGGGACTGCTCAACAGCGGGGAGCTGTTTTTT. As protein: CASSLGLLNSGELFF.

Turning to this clone: Other DNA sequences from this sample encode an identical CDR3 as well. J is TRBJ2-7 and V is TRBV7-9; 7 bases align to TRBD1. Germline trimming cut 1 base from V and 2 bases from J; bases unmatched to any gene: 2. Germline V gives CDR1 SEHNR, CDR2 FQNEAQ (reference sequence). There are 14 residues in the CDR3. CDR3 region: CASSLVQGAYEQYF. The CDR3 bases are TGTGCCAGCAGCTTAGTCCAGGGGGCCTACGAGCAGTACTTC. The whole variable domain, remainder taken from reference TRBV7-9 and TRBJ2-7, is DTGVSQNPRHKITKRGQNVTFRCDPISEHNRLYWYRQTLGQGPEFLTYFQNEAQLEKSRLLSDRFSAERPKGSFSTLEIQRTEQGDSAMYLCASSLVQGAYEQYFGPGTRLTVT.

The gene calls are TRBV29-1 and TRBJ2-7; D might be TRBD1 (6 bases). V dropped 7 bases and J dropped 2 bases, with 18 bases sitting between them. The CDR3 extends over 14 amino acids. The V gene's germline CDR1 is SQVTM and CDR2 ANQGSEA. The CDR3: CSALLGDTAYEQYF. CDR3 DNA sequence: TGCAGCGCCCTCCTAGGGGACACAGCCTACGAGCAGTACTTC.

J is TRBJ2-7 and V is TRBV7-9, with 13 bases identical to TRBD2. Trimming at V came to 5 bases and at J to 3 bases, leaving 7 bases not matched to a gene. The CDR3 length is 16 residues. The V gene's germline CDR1 is SEHNR and CDR2 FQNEAQ (reference sequence). The CDR3 coding sequence is TGTGCCAGCAGCGGGACTAGCGGGATGGCGCTCTACGAGCAGTACTTC. It encodes CASSGTSGMALYEQYF.

This sequence joins TRBV29-1 and TRBJ1-1; 7 positions match TRBD1. The CDR3 runs 17 residues. Trimming at V came to 3 bases and at J to 3 bases, leaving 16 bases not matched to a gene. CDR1 SQVTM and CDR2 ANQGSEA come from the germline V gene. The chain's CDR3 is CSVDPFNQGGLDTEAFF. CDR3 nucleotide sequence: TGCAGCGTTGACCCCTTTAATCAGGGGGGACTAGACACTGAAGCTTTCTTT. The variable domain in full, completed from reference TRBV29-1 and TRBJ1-1, reads SAVISQKPSRDICQRGTSLTIQCQVDSQVTMMFWYRQQPGQSLTLIATANQGSEATYESGFVIDKFPISRPNLTFSTLTVSNMSPEDSSIYLCSVDPFNQGGLDTEAFFGQGTRLTVV.

This rearrangement joins TRBV6-5 to TRBJ1-5; 8 bases align to TRBD1. Germline V gives CDR1 MNHEY, CDR2 SVGAGI. With 5 bases clipped from V and 1 base from J, the junction kept 4 bases outside the gene matches. CDR3 length equals 15 residues. DNA for the CDR3: TGTGCCAGCAGTACCGACAGGGGAAGCAATCAGCCCCAGCATTTT. Encoded protein: CASSTDRGSNQPQHF.

This clone came up once. The chain recombines TRBV29-1 with TRBJ2-1, with 8 bases that match TRBD2. The V and J ends lost 3 bases and 9 bases, in that order; junction bases with no gene match: 7. This CDR3 has 13 residues. CDR1 and CDR2 (germline): SQVTM, ANQGSEA. The CDR3 reads CSVDASGSIEQFF. The CDR3 DNA reads as TGCAGCGTTGACGCCAGCGGGAGCATTGAGCAGTTCTTC.

The chain uses TRBV4-3 and TRBJ2-4, with 9 bases identical to TRBD1. V was pared by 5 bases and J by 9 bases, with 14 bases of the junction left unmatched. The CDR3 totals 16 residues. The germline CDR1 and CDR2 sequences are LGHNA and YSLEER. The CDR3 region has the DNA TGCGCCAGCAGCGTCCGGGACAGGGAGCCCGGGGGCATTCAGTACTTC. This encodes CASSVRDREPGGIQYF.

About this clone itself: One junction end does not reproduce the germline sequence, and a read error may be involved. The chain uses TRBV4-2 and TRBJ2-1; 9 bases map to TRBD2. The CDR3 is 14 residues long. Germline V gene data show CDR1 as LGHNA and CDR2 as YNFKEQ. The CDR3 DNA reads TGTGCCAGCAGCCAAGGACTAGCGGACAATGAGCAGCTCTTC. The encoded protein is CASSQGLADNEQLF.

This clone was observed a single time. V is TRBV27 and J is TRBJ2-7, with no clear D. CDR3 size: 14 residues. V lost 1 base and J 0 bases, leaving 7 bases between the germline ends. The germline gives CDR1 MNHEY, CDR2 SMNVEV (reference sequence). CDR3 in amino acids: CASSLWGSSYEQYF. CDR3 sequence (DNA): TGTGCCAGCAGTTTATGGGGTAGCTCCTACGAGCAGTACTTC.

The genes are TRBV2 and TRBJ2-7; 8 bases align to TRBD1. Unmatched junction bases numbered 7, after V lost 3 bases and J lost 6 bases. In germline, CDR1 is SNHLY, CDR2 FYNNEI. This CDR3 is 14 amino acids long. In nucleotides, the CDR3 is TGTGCCAGCAGTGACCCGGGACAGGAGGTCGAGCAGTACTTC. It is translated as CASSDPGQEVEQYF.

This chain joins TRBV11-2 and TRBJ2-2; TRBD1 matches 8 bases. Germline trimming cut 8 bases from V and 4 bases from J; bases unmatched to any gene: 6. The CDR3 totals 14 residues. Germline loops: CDR1 SGHAT, CDR2 FQNNGV. CDR3: CASGSTGATGELFF. The CDR3 nucleotides read TGTGCCAGCGGATCGACAGGGGCCACCGGGGAGCTGTTTTTT.

CDR3 in DNA: TGCGCCAGCAGCCCACTCCTTTGGGTCGGGGAGCTGTTTTTT. Translated, it gives CASSPLLWVGELFF. The chain combines TRBV4-1 with TRBJ2-2, with D unresolved. Trimming removed 4 bases at V and 7 bases at J, with 13 bases between. Per the germline V gene, CDR1 is MGHRA and CDR2 is YSYEKL. The length of the CDR3 is 14 residues.

This sequence joins TRBV7-2 and TRBJ2-3, with 12 bases fitting TRBD2. The germline gives CDR1 SGHTA, CDR2 FQGNSA. Trimming at V came to 0 bases and at J to 2 bases, leaving 12 bases not matched to a gene. This CDR3 comprises 20 residues. CDR3 nucleotides: TGTGCCAGCAGCTTAGCGACGACTAGCGGGAGCCAATATGACACAGATACGCAGTATTTT. The encoded protein is CASSLATTSGSQYDTDTQYF. The full variable domain, in which reference TRBV7-2 and TRBJ2-3 provide the parts outside the CDR3, is GAGVSQSPSNKVTEKGKDVELRCDPISGHTALYWYRQSLGQGLEFLIYFQGNSAPDKSGLPSDRFSAERTGGSVSTLTIQRTQQEDSAVYLCASSLATTSGSQYDTDTQYFGPGTRLTVL.

CDR3 bases: TGTGCCAGCAGCTTAGAATCTCGGGGAGATCAGCCCCAGCATTTT. It translates to CASSLESRGDQPQHF. The rearrangement joins TRBV7-2 to TRBJ1-5; the D is unclear. There are 15 residues in the CDR3. Germline loops: CDR1 SGHTA, CDR2 FQGNSA. Trimming stripped 1 base from V and 5 bases from J, with 12 bases between.

This chain uses TRBV4-2 with TRBJ2-7; 11 nucleotides match TRBD2. Trimming cost V 2 bases and J 5 bases; bases outside gene matches: 5. This CDR3 is 15 amino acids long. Germline V gene sequence: CDR1 LGHNA, CDR2 YNFKEQ. The CDR3 coding sequence is TGTGCCAGCAGCCAATTAGCGGGAGGGAAACACGAGCAGTACTTC. The encoded protein is CASSQLAGGKHEQYF.

CDR3 sequence reads: CASSDSGGGGDTQYF. CDR3 nucleotides: TGTGCCAGCAGTGACTCTGGGGGAGGCGGAGATACGCAGTATTTT. The chain joins TRBV6-4 to TRBJ2-3; tentative D call: TRBD2 (6 bases). The CDR3 loop spans 15 amino acids. Trimming pared 0 bases from V and 5 bases from J, leaving 12 bases between. CDR1 is MRHNA and CDR2 is SNTAGT in the germline V gene.

The V call is TRBV5-1, the J call TRBJ2-2, with 9 nucleotides matching TRBD2. The V segment lost 3 bases and the J segment 2 bases; nucleotides outside the gene matches: 8. Germline CDR1 is SGHRS and CDR2 is YFSETQ. This CDR3 has 17 amino acids. The DNA for the CDR3 is TGCGCCAGCAGCTCACTACATAGCGGGGGAAACACCGGGGAGCTGTTTTTT. Translated, it gives CASSSLHSGGNTGELFF.

The CDR3: CASSSRDRAQETQYF. CDR3 sequence (DNA): TGTGCCAGCAGCTCCCGGGACAGGGCGCAAGAGACCCAGTACTTC. V usage is TRBV13 and J usage is TRBJ2-5, with 9 positions matching TRBD1. CDR3 length: 15 amino acids. CDR1 and CDR2 (germline): PRHDT, FYEKMQ (reference sequence). The ends lost 4 bases at V and 2 bases at J; junction bases unmatched: 5.

The chain recombines TRBV9 with TRBJ2-2, with a tentative D call TRBD1 (5 bases). Germline assignment: CDR1 SGDLS and CDR2 YYNGEE. The CDR3 extends over 12 amino acids. The V end lost 3 bases, the J end lost 9 bases, and 9 bases lay between the germline ends. In DNA form, the CDR3 reads TGTGCCAGCAGCGAGGGGCTCCGGGAGCTGTTTTTT. Protein sequence: CASSEGLRELFF.

The chain combines TRBV13 with TRBJ2-3; 7 bases line up with TRBD2. Germline CDR1 and CDR2: PRHDT and FYEKMQ (reference sequence). J gave up 6 bases and V 0 bases, and 9 bases lay outside the gene matches. The CDR3 consists of 16 residues. In DNA, the CDR3 is TGTGCCAGCAGCTTAGGCGTGGGAGGGCCTCTGGATACGCAGTATTTT. Translated: CASSLGVGGPLDTQYF.

The chain employs TRBV14 and TRBJ2-1, with 8 bases that match TRBD2. CDR1 and CDR2 (germline): SGHDN, FVKESK. The ends lost 1 base at V and 0 bases at J; junction bases unmatched: 5. This CDR3 is 17 amino acids long. CDR3 DNA sequence: TGTGCCAGCAGCCAAGCGTTAGGGACTAGCTCCTACAATGAGCAGTTCTTC. Encoded protein: CASSQALGTSSYNEQFF.

This chain joins TRBV29-1 and TRBJ2-1, with D possibly matching TRBD2 (6 bases). The CDR3 is 15 amino acids. CDR1 is SQVTM, CDR2 ANQGSEA, per germline. Trimming removed 4 bases from V and 7 bases from J, with 20 bases in between. CDR3 sequence: CSVAGSITSENEQFF. CDR3 sequence (DNA): TGCAGCGTTGCCGGGAGTATTACCTCGGAGAATGAGCAGTTCTTC.